The 17 T cell receptor beta chains listed next were all sequenced from one sample in a study of cytomegalovirus exposure and HLA in healthy donors. Primers included in the PCR were 60 Vbeta and 13 Jbeta primers. Clones were sequenced by immunoSEQ multiplex PCR, and TCRdb holds only the in-frame ones, with some missing. The ten top clones account for roughly 0.64%, within a sample of approximately 110,000 clones. Input material: PBMCs. These receptors were taken from a man aged 50 to 60 in good health and CMV-seronegative.

The chain employs TRBV18 and TRBJ1-5; possible D gene TRBD1, 5 bases. CDR1 is KGHSH and CDR2 is LQKENI in the germline V gene. V was trimmed by 3 bases and J by 1 base, leaving 10 bases between them. CDR3 size: 15 residues. CDR3 amino acids: CASSPPEGSNQPQHF. In DNA, the CDR3 is TGTGCCAGCTCACCTCCGGAGGGGAGCAATCAGCCCCAGCATTTT.

The V call is TRBV9, the J call TRBJ2-3, with 7 bases identical to TRBD2. This CDR3 contains 14 residues. V shed 10 bases and J 4 bases; nucleotides not matched to a gene: 12. From germline, CDR1 is SGDLS and CDR2 YYNGEE. This chain's CDR3 is CASNGGSRADTQYF. The DNA for the CDR3 is TGTGCCTCAAATGGCGGGAGTAGGGCAGATACGCAGTATTTT. Variable domain in full (rest from reference TRBV9 and TRBJ2-3): DSGVTQTPKHLITATGQRVTLRCSPRSGDLSVYWYQQSLDQGLQFLIQYYNGEERAKGNILERFSAQQFPDLHSELNLSSLELGDSALYFCASNGGSRADTQYFGPGTRLTVL.

Comments on this clone: One end of the junction is discordant with germline, which a read error may explain. The rearrangement links TRBV14 to TRBJ1-6, with D maybe TRBD1 (6 bases). The germline V gene encodes CDR1 SGHDN and CDR2 FVKESK. The CDR3 totals 13 residues. The CDR3 bases are TGTGCCAGCAGCCAGAACAGGGATTCGCCCCTCCACTTT. Amino acids: CASSQNRDSPLHF.

This sequence joins TRBV12-5 and TRBJ2-7; D gene uncertain. There are 13 residues in the CDR3. Deletions cut 3 bases from V and 2 bases from J, with 8 bases between. Looked up from germline, CDR1 is LGHNT and CDR2 is FRNRAP. The CDR3 loop is CASGFWQAYEQYF. The CDR3, as DNA: TGTGCTAGTGGTTTTTGGCAGGCCTACGAGCAGTACTTC.

The V gene is TRBV5-1, the J gene TRBJ2-1; D is undetermined. Trimming took 0 bases from V and 7 from J, leaving 5 bases between them. Germline loops: CDR1 SGHRS, CDR2 YFSETQ. This CDR3 comprises 12 residues. DNA for the CDR3: TGCGCCAGCAGCTTGGAGAGAAATGAGCAGTTCTTC. Translation: CASSLERNEQFF.

The chain is built from TRBV5-1 and TRBJ1-2; tentatively, D is TRBD1 (6 bases). The CDR3 loop spans 12 amino acids. The V end lost 4 bases, the J end lost 6 bases, and 10 bases lay between the germline ends. CDR1 is SGHRS and CDR2 is YFSETQ in the germline V gene. The CDR3 protein is CASSRTADGYTF. The CDR3 DNA reads TGCGCCAGCAGCCGGACAGCTGATGGCTACACCTTC.

The chain is built from TRBV2 and TRBJ2-2, with D tentatively TRBD1 (6 bases). This CDR3 contains 14 residues. CDR1 is SNHLY, CDR2 FYNNEI, per germline. Trimming removed 5 bases at V and 0 bases at J, with 7 bases between. CDR3 coding DNA: TGTGCCAGCAGTCGGACAGCGAACACCGGGGAGCTGTTTTTT. Protein sequence: CASSRTANTGELFF.

The V call is TRBV5-4, the J call TRBJ1-4; perhaps TRBD1 as D (5 bases). The CDR3 length is 15 residues. The germline V gene has CDR1 SGHNT and CDR2 YYREEE (reference sequence). Trimming left V 2 bases short and J 0 bases short, with 8 bases between. As DNA, the CDR3 is TGTGCCAGCAGCTTTAGACAGTCAACTAATGAAAAACTGTTTTTT. Amino acids: CASSFRQSTNEKLFF.

This chain connects TRBV5-5 to TRBJ2-5; D is perhaps TRBD1 (6 bases). This CDR3 spans 13 amino acids. Per germline, CDR1 SGHKS and CDR2 YYEKEE (reference sequence). Trimming left V 4 bases short and J 2 bases short, with 9 bases between. The CDR3 sequence is CASSETGQETQYF. The CDR3 nucleotides are TGTGCCAGCAGCGAGACAGGACAAGAGACCCAGTACTTC.

This chain uses TRBV6-5 with TRBJ1-2, with D possibly matching TRBD1 (6 bases). In germline, CDR1 is MNHEY, CDR2 SVGAGI. V lost 6 bases and J lost 2, with 13 bases in between. CDR3 length equals 14 residues. The CDR3 DNA is TGTGCCAGCAGCTCCTATCAGGGGAACTATGGCTACACCTTC. Amino acid sequence: CASSSYQGNYGYTF.

The chain has TRBV6-1 and TRBJ1-3, with a weak D call TRBD1 (5 bases). Trimming shortened V by 9 bases and J by 1 base, and 16 bases separated the two germline ends. Germline loops: CDR1 MNHNS, CDR2 SASEGT. The CDR3 contains 15 residues. CDR3 sequence: CASADIPVSGNTIYF. The DNA of the CDR3 is TGTGCCAGTGCGGACATTCCCGTTTCTGGAAACACCATATATTTT.

The rearrangement links TRBV7-9 to TRBJ2-7; perhaps TRBD2 as D (5 bases). V lost 5 bases and J lost 7, with 21 bases in between. Per the germline V gene, CDR1 is SEHNR and CDR2 is FQNEAQ (reference sequence). CDR3 length: 15 amino acids. The CDR3 loop is CASSRHTRASGEQYF. Written as DNA, the CDR3 is TGTGCCAGCAGCCGACATACTCGGGCTTCGGGGGAGCAGTACTTC.

The J gene is TRBJ2-5, the V gene TRBV30, with D maybe TRBD2 (5 bases). Germline CDR1 and CDR2: GTSNPN and SVGIG (reference sequence). V dropped 8 bases and J dropped 1 base, with 14 bases sitting between them. The CDR3 has 13 residues. The CDR3 here is CAQTGRGQETQYF. CDR3 sequence (DNA): TGTGCCCAAACCGGCCGGGGCCAAGAGACCCAGTACTTC.

This chain connects TRBV7-6 to TRBJ2-3; 8 positions agree with TRBD1. This CDR3 region has 17 residues. Germline CDR1 and CDR2: SGHVS and FNYEAQ. V lost 1 base and J lost 6; bases outside the gene matches: 12. DNA for the CDR3: TGTGCCAGCAGCTTAGAACTGGGCAGGGGGCTTGGGGATACGCAGTATTTT. Translation: CASSLELGRGLGDTQYF.

The V gene is TRBV29-1, the J gene TRBJ2-1; 11 bases align to TRBD2. Trimming removed 7 bases from V and 9 bases from J; junction bases left unmatched: 8. Germline V lookup: CDR1 SQVTM, CDR2 ANQGSEA. The CDR3 covers 13 residues. Written as DNA, the CDR3 is TGCAGCGCCGGTCTAGCGGGAGGTATTGAGCAGTTCTTC. Its protein is CSAGLAGGIEQFF.

V is TRBV4-2 and J is TRBJ1-1, with unresolved D. The CDR3 runs to 14 residues. Trimming left V 0 bases short and J 6 bases short, with 11 bases between. CDR1 is LGHNA and CDR2 is YNFKEQ in the germline V gene. In DNA form, the CDR3 reads TGTGCCAGCAGCCAAGACGCTAGGTTAGCTGAAGCTTTCTTT. Translation gives CASSQDARLAEAFF.

The chain's CDR3 is CASSRGTLDATEAFF. Here the CDR3 DNA reads TGTGCCAGCAGCCGCGGGACCTTAGATGCCACTGAAGCTTTCTTT. The chain has TRBV13 and TRBJ1-1, with D possibly matching TRBD1 (5 bases). CDR3 size: 15 residues. CDR1 PRHDT and CDR2 FYEKMQ come from the germline V gene (reference sequence). V was trimmed by 5 bases and J by 4 bases, leaving 17 bases between them.